Shown below are 16 T cell receptor beta chains from a single sample sequenced in a study of T-cell memory formation after mild COVID-19. MiXCR, applied by TCRdb to the 5' RACE reads, yields one record per CDR3 protein. The data contain about 180,000 distinct CDR3 sequences, 16% of them seen just once; the ten biggest clones take up roughly 1.9%. The material sequenced was PBMCs or a T cell subset sorted from them (not recorded which). These receptors came from an adult woman who had mild COVID-19 (a few samples of this study predate the infection). Cell type and time point are not known.

This clonotype has a handful of counts. The chain recombines TRBV11-3 with TRBJ2-5, with D possibly being TRBD2 (7 bases). From germline, CDR1 is SGHNT and CDR2 YENEEA. The CDR3 is 16 residues long. Trimming took 3 bases from V and 1 from J, leaving 15 bases between them. This CDR3 reads CASSFGGRGPQETQYF. For the CDR3, the DNA is TGTGCCAGCAGCTTCGGGGGGCGGGGGCCCCAAGAGACCCAGTACTTC.

This clonotype was found a few times. The V and J genes are TRBV20-1 and TRBJ2-2, with D uncertain. This CDR3 spans 14 amino acids. Trimming removed 2 bases from V and 6 bases from J, with 13 bases in between. Germline CDR1 reads DFQATT; CDR2 reads SNEGSKA (reference sequence). CDR3 protein: CSARRPTGPGELFF. In DNA form, the CDR3 reads TGCAGTGCTAGACGTCCCACCGGACCCGGGGAGCTGTTTTTT.

This clonotype was recorded a few times. V and J are TRBV15 and TRBJ1-2, with a possible D match to TRBD1 (6 bases). This CDR3 contains 14 residues. The germline V gene has CDR1 LNHNV and CDR2 YYDKDF (reference sequence). V lost 1 base and J lost 2, with 8 bases in between. The CDR3 reads CATSRGTGNYGYTF. DNA for the CDR3: TGTGCCACCAGCAGAGGTACAGGGAACTATGGCTACACCTTC.

The J gene is TRBJ2-2, the V gene TRBV10-3; 8 bases are a match to TRBD1. The V and J ends lost 10 bases and 5 bases, in that order; junction bases with no gene match: 6. Germline CDR1 is ENHRY and CDR2 is SYGVKD. CDR3 length: 13 amino acids. This CDR3 is CATRGQDTGELFF. CDR3 DNA sequence: TGTGCCACCAGGGGGCAGGATACCGGGGAGCTGTTTTTT.

This clonotype was recorded many times. The CDR3 reads CASMGTAYNEQFF. The CDR3 region has the DNA TGTGCCAGCATGGGGACAGCCTACAATGAGCAGTTCTTC. The rearrangement uses TRBV25-1 and TRBJ2-1; 7 nucleotides line up with TRBD1. With V trimmed by 7 bases and J by 2 bases, 2 bases remained unmatched. The CDR3 loop spans 13 amino acids. CDR1 and CDR2 (germline): MGHDK, SYGVNS. Together with reference TRBV25-1 and TRBJ2-1, the CDR3 gives the full variable domain: EADIYQTPRYLVIGTGKKITLECSQTMGHDKMYWYQQDPGMELHLIHYSYGVNSTEKGDLSSESTVSRIRTEHFPLTLESARPSHTSQYLCASMGTAYNEQFFGPGTRLTVL.

The chain joins TRBV10-3 to TRBJ2-3; the match to TRBD2 covers 14 bases. Germline V CDR1 and CDR2: ENHRY, SYGVKD. With 10 bases clipped from V and 6 bases from J, the junction kept 6 bases outside the gene matches. CDR3 length: 14 amino acids. The CDR3 loop is CATTSGGAADTQYF. CDR3 in DNA: TGTGCCACGACTAGCGGGGGGGCGGCGGATACGCAGTATTTT.

This clonotype was recorded a few times. The V gene is TRBV12-3 or TRBV12-4, the J gene TRBJ2-1; TRBD2 agrees at 13 bases. The ends lost 5 bases at V and 8 bases at J; junction bases unmatched: 6. This CDR3 has 15 residues. In DNA, the CDR3 is TGTGCCAGCAGTACCACTAGCGGGGGGGCAGATGAGCAGTTCTTC. Amino acid sequence: CASSTTSGGADEQFF.

This clonotype appeared a few times. The rearrangement joins TRBV4-3 to TRBJ2-7; D is uncertain. CDR3 length equals 13 residues. V lost 6 bases and J 4 bases, leaving 13 bases between the germline ends. Germline V gene lookup returns CDR1 LGHNA and CDR2 YSLEER. The CDR3 reads CASRSRVEYEQYF. As DNA, the CDR3 is TGCGCCAGCAGGTCCAGAGTCGAGTACGAGCAGTACTTC.

A few counts support this clonotype. This sequence joins TRBV12-3 or TRBV12-4 and TRBJ2-3; D assignment may be TRBD1 or TRBD2 (5 bases each). Trimming removed 4 bases from V and 2 bases from J, with 19 bases in between. The CDR3 extends over 17 amino acids. CDR3 in amino acids: CASSSALGTKDTDTQYF. CDR3 bases: TGTGCCAGCAGTTCGGCCCTGGGGACCAAGGACACAGATACGCAGTATTTT.

This chain joins TRBV20-1 and TRBJ2-5, with a weak D call TRBD2 (6 bases). The ends were cut back, 5 bases at V and 0 bases at J, with 10 bases in the middle. CDR1 is DFQATT and CDR2 is SNEGSKA in the germline V gene (reference sequence). The CDR3 has 13 residues. CDR3 amino acids: CSAPGEDQETQYF. In DNA, the CDR3 is TGCAGTGCTCCCGGGGAGGACCAAGAGACCCAGTACTTC.

V usage is TRBV7-2 and J usage is TRBJ2-1; D is unclear. Trimming took 5 bases from V and 7 from J, leaving 12 bases between them. CDR1 SGHTA and CDR2 FQGNSA come from the germline V gene. The CDR3 extends over 13 amino acids. CDR3 coding DNA: TGTGCCAGCAGCGCATCTATCAGTAATGAGCAGTTCTTC. Translation gives CASSASISNEQFF.

Written as DNA, the CDR3 is TGCGCCAGCAGGTCTCGGTCAGGGAACACTGAAGCTTTCTTT. This gives the protein CASRSRSGNTEAFF. The V and J genes are TRBV5-1 and TRBJ1-1; D gene unclear. This CDR3 region has 14 residues. V lost 5 bases and J 1 base, leaving 12 bases between the germline ends. Looked up from germline, CDR1 is SGHRS and CDR2 is YFSETQ.

This chain joins TRBV25-1 and TRBJ1-3; 8 bases align to TRBD1. J was trimmed by 0 bases and V by 4 bases; bases with no gene match: 5. The CDR3 length is 16 residues. Germline V gives CDR1 MGHDK, CDR2 SYGVNS. The CDR3 sequence is CASSADRGHSGNTIYF. The DNA for the CDR3 is TGTGCCAGCAGTGCTGACAGGGGTCACTCTGGAAACACCATATATTTT.

This clonotype has only a few counts. The chain uses TRBV12-3 or TRBV12-4 and TRBJ2-1, with 7 bases fitting TRBD1. The CDR3 covers 13 residues. V trimming: 1 base; J trimming: 10 bases; junction bases outside the gene matches: 4. The chain's CDR3 is CASSLGQGREQFF. The CDR3 coding sequence is TGTGCCAGCAGTTTAGGACAGGGCAGAGAGCAGTTCTTC.

The CDR3 sequence is CATRPGGPYGYTF. The CDR3 nucleotides read TGTGCCACCCGCCCAGGGGGTCCCTATGGCTACACCTTC. The chain joins TRBV6-5 to TRBJ1-2; 7 bases map to TRBD1. The V and J ends lost 10 bases and 4 bases, in that order; junction bases with no gene match: 9. The CDR3 sequence is 13 residues long. The germline CDR1 and CDR2 sequences are MNHEY and SVGAGI.

The chain joins TRBV7-9 to TRBJ2-4, with D tentatively TRBD1 (5 bases). Germline lookup yields CDR1 SEHNR and CDR2 FQNEAQ (reference sequence). This CDR3 has 14 residues. The germline V and J ends were trimmed by 1 base and 8 bases, with 12 bases remaining between them. CDR3 bases: TGTGCCAGCAGCTTAGTCTCAAGGGGCGACATTCAGTACTTC. It is translated as CASSLVSRGDIQYF.